This T cell receptor beta chain was obtained from a study of tumor and adjacent non-tumor tissue in lung cancer. A word on this clonotype: A read error may produce the germline difference seen at one junction end.

This sample's RNA came from whole unsorted tissue. Distant lung tissue was collected more than 3 cm away from the tumor edge. Chemotherapy-naive patients with new lung cancer underwent thoracic surgery in China, August–late 2014. A modified ARM-PCR protocol with three rounds of nested PCR amplified TCRbeta. MiXCR was run by TCRdb on the multiplex PCR reads, yielding one entry per CDR3 protein. The sample lists approximately 66,000 distinct CDR3 sequences; about 55% were seen once. The sample comprised distant non-tumor lung tissue. This clonotype was sampled from a man in his 70s with non-small cell lung cancer.

The CDR3 DNA reads as TGTGCCATCAGTGGGGCAGAGGTGGTCTACGAGCGGTGCTTC. Its translation: CAISGAEVVYERCF. The chain employs TRBV10-3 and TRBJ2-7; D perhaps matches TRBD2 (5 bases). CDR1 and CDR2 from the germline V gene are ENHRY and SYGVKD. There are 14 residues in the CDR3.